The 21 T cell receptor beta chains given below trace back to one sample, sequenced in a study of shared clonotypes between healthy human individuals. Profiling relied on immunoSEQ multiplex PCR, and the TCRdb table lists in-frame clones only, not all of them. The sample lists about 680,000 clones, approximately 79% occurring once. What was sequenced was memory CD4+ T cells sorted from blood. Subset: CD45RA-negative fraction. These receptors were obtained from a woman under 40 in good health.

The V gene is TRBV28, the J gene TRBJ2-3; the match to TRBD1 covers 11 bases. This CDR3 has 17 amino acids. The trim removed 3 bases at V and 2 bases at J, leaving 7 bases unmatched. Looked up from germline, CDR1 is MDHEN and CDR2 is SYDVKM. The CDR3 region has the DNA TGTGCCAGCAGTTTCTCGGGACAGGGGGACTCCACAGATACGCAGTATTTT. This translates into CASSFSGQGDSTDTQYF.

A remark on this clone: Other DNA variants within this sample encode the same CDR3. The rearrangement uses TRBV28 and TRBJ2-7; 8 positions agree with TRBD2. The trim removed 6 bases at V and 1 base at J, leaving 5 bases unmatched. The CDR3 is made up of 14 amino acids. CDR1 and CDR2 (germline): MDHEN, SYDVKM. CDR3 residues: CASSPPGGSYEQYF. The CDR3 DNA reads as TGTGCCAGCAGCCCTCCGGGAGGGTCCTACGAGCAGTACTTC.

The sample holds a few counts of this clone. The chain couples TRBV4-2 to TRBJ1-5; 8 nucleotides line up with TRBD1. The CDR3 has 19 amino acids. The V gene end was trimmed by 0 bases and the J gene end by 5 bases; junction bases not matched to a gene: 15. The V gene's germline CDR1 is LGHNA and CDR2 YNFKEQ. The CDR3 DNA sequence: TGTGCCAGCAGCCAAGATCTATTGGGACGGCAGGGGGCATATCAGCCCCAGCATTTT. This sequence encodes CASSQDLLGRQGAYQPQHF.

The chain recombines TRBV2 with TRBJ1-5; possibly TRBD1 for D (6 bases). Germline CDR1 is SNHLY and CDR2 is FYNNEI. The CDR3 contains 15 residues. The V end lost 5 bases, the J end lost 7 bases, and 18 bases lay between the germline ends. DNA for the CDR3: TGTGCCAGCAGTTTGGACAGCCTCGGCGGCCAGCCCCAGCATTTT. Protein sequence: CASSLDSLGGQPQHF. The full variable domain, in which reference TRBV2 and TRBJ1-5 provide the parts outside the CDR3, is EPEVTQTPSHQVTQMGQEVILRCVPISNHLYFYWYRQILGQKVEFLVSFYNNEISEKSEIFDDQFSVERPDGSNFTLKIRSTKLEDSAMYFCASSLDSLGGQPQHFGDGTRLSIL.

V usage is TRBV6-1 and J usage is TRBJ2-7, with a tentative D call TRBD2 (5 bases). The CDR3 has 18 amino acids. The V gene lost 4 bases and the J gene lost 0 bases, with 22 bases spanning the gap. Germline lookup yields CDR1 MNHNS and CDR2 SASEGT. CDR3 sequence: CASSARRGGRTPSYEQYF. Written as DNA, the CDR3 is TGTGCCAGCAGTGCTCGTCGAGGAGGTCGTACCCCCTCCTACGAGCAGTACTTC.

The V and J genes are TRBV4-2 and TRBJ2-2; tentatively, D is TRBD2 (5 bases). The V and J ends lost 6 bases and 4 bases respectively, with 12 bases between them. This CDR3 is 14 amino acids long. CDR1 is LGHNA and CDR2 is YNFKEQ in the germline V gene. For the CDR3, the DNA is TGTGCCAGCAGGGCAAGCGGACTCACCGGGGAGCTGTTTTTT. Its translation is CASRASGLTGELFF.

About this clone: Other DNA sequences within the sample encode an identical CDR3. The genes are TRBV7-2 and TRBJ2-1, with TRBD2 matching 9 bases. This CDR3 is 15 amino acids long. The germline CDR1 and CDR2 sequences are SGHTA and FQGNSA. J lost 7 bases, V lost 4 bases, and 8 bases had no gene match. CDR3 nucleotides: TGTGCCAGCAGCTCGACTAGCGGCCAAGGGAATGAGCAGTTCTTC. Encoded protein: CASSSTSGQGNEQFF.

This clone was detected a few times. The V call is TRBV29-1, the J call TRBJ2-3, with 7 bases that match TRBD2. Germline V gene data show CDR1 as SQVTM and CDR2 as ANQGSEA. Trimming took 4 bases from V and 4 from J; bases not matched to a gene: 8. CDR3 length: 14 amino acids. CDR3 nucleotide sequence: TGCAGCGTTGTGGTTGCGGGAGTATCAGATACGCAGTATTTT. As protein: CSVVVAGVSDTQYF.

This clone was observed once. V usage is TRBV6-5 and J usage is TRBJ2-5; 13 bases match TRBD2. CDR3 length: 15 residues. V dropped 4 bases and J dropped 8; count of bases not matched to a gene: 7. The germline CDR1 and CDR2 sequences are MNHEY and SVGAGI. In DNA, the CDR3 is TGTGCCAGCAGTTCACTAGCGGGAGGGCTGAACACCCAGTACTTC. Residues: CASSSLAGGLNTQYF.

The chain uses TRBV4-2 and TRBJ2-2; D unclear. The CDR3 length is 18 residues. CDR1 LGHNA and CDR2 YNFKEQ come from the germline V gene. Trimming took 0 bases from V and 4 from J, leaving 18 bases between them. The CDR3 DNA reads TGTGCCAGCAGCCAAGATAGTCTGCGTGCTAGGGCCACCGGGGAGCTGTTTTTT. It yields the protein CASSQDSLRARATGELFF.

The J gene is TRBJ2-3, the V gene TRBV19, with 10 bases that match TRBD2. Trimming removed 3 bases from V and 0 bases from J; junction bases left unmatched: 6. The germline CDR1 and CDR2 sequences are LNHDA and SQIVND (reference sequence). This CDR3 is built from 17 residues. CDR3 sequence reads: CASSMSGRGTSTDTQYF. The DNA of the CDR3 is TGTGCCAGTAGTATGAGCGGGAGGGGGACGAGCACAGATACGCAGTATTTT.

The chain couples TRBV5-1 to TRBJ2-7; TRBD1 matches 9 bases. The CDR3 is 14 amino acids. J lost 5 bases, V lost 5 bases, and 8 bases had no gene match. Germline values: CDR1 SGHRS, CDR2 YFSETQ. This chain's CDR3 is CASRVDRGFNEQYF. The DNA for the CDR3 is TGCGCCAGCAGAGTGGACAGGGGTTTCAACGAGCAGTACTTC. Full variable domain (missing parts from reference TRBV5-1 and TRBJ2-7): KAGVTQTPRYLIKTRGQQVTLSCSPISGHRSVSWYQQTPGQGLQFLFEYFSETQRNKGNFPGRFSGRQFSNSRSEMNVSTLELGDSALYLCASRVDRGFNEQYFGPGTRLTVT.

The table lists this clone with a count of one. V usage is TRBV6-1 and J usage is TRBJ2-7; D may be TRBD1 or TRBD2 (6 bases each). V lost 7 bases and J lost 5, with 21 bases in between. Germline V gene lookup returns CDR1 MNHNS and CDR2 SASEGT. This CDR3 region has 15 residues. The CDR3 loop is CASTPYRAGSHEQYF. The CDR3 bases are TGTGCCAGCACCCCCTACAGGGCCGGGAGCCACGAGCAGTACTTC.

The J gene is TRBJ2-5, the V gene TRBV4-1, with 8 nucleotides matching TRBD2. Unmatched junction bases numbered 19, after V lost 0 bases and J lost 4 bases. The CDR3 consists of 20 residues. The germline V gene has CDR1 MGHRA and CDR2 YSYEKL. This CDR3 is CASSQDPRLRSAAGGETQYF. In nucleotides, the CDR3 is TGCGCCAGCAGCCAAGATCCAAGGCTAAGGTCCGCGGCGGGGGGAGAGACCCAGTACTTC.

The chain couples TRBV25-1 to TRBJ2-3, with 9 nucleotides matching TRBD1. The germline gives CDR1 MGHDK, CDR2 SYGVNS. V was clipped by 3 bases and J by 0 bases; unmatched bases: 10. This CDR3 has 18 residues. CDR3 loop: CASSEPTGTGRSTDTQYF. CDR3 nucleotide sequence: TGTGCCAGCAGTGAGCCAACCGGGACAGGGAGGAGCACAGATACGCAGTATTTT.

The rearrangement joins TRBV6-6 to TRBJ1-2; D remains unclear. CDR1 is MNHNY, CDR2 SVGAGI, per germline (reference sequence). The CDR3 sequence is 15 residues long. Trimming removed 2 bases from V and 0 bases from J, with 10 bases in between. CDR3 sequence reads: CASSYGSQSNYGYTF. The DNA for the CDR3 is TGTGCCAGCAGTTACGGCAGTCAATCTAACTATGGCTACACCTTC.

The chain links TRBV6-9 to TRBJ2-5, with 13 bases lining up with TRBD2. The CDR3 is 13 residues long. CDR1 MNHGY and CDR2 SVAAGI come from the germline V gene. The V and J ends lost 8 bases and 7 bases, in that order; junction bases with no gene match: 4. As DNA, the CDR3 is TGTGCCAGCGGACTAGCGGGAGCTGGGACCCAGTACTTC. Its protein product is CASGLAGAGTQYF.

The J gene is TRBJ2-5, the V gene TRBV18; tentatively, D is TRBD2 (6 bases). Looked up from germline, CDR1 is KGHSH and CDR2 is LQKENI. V was clipped by 6 bases and J by 3 bases, with 14 bases between them. CDR3 length: 14 residues. The DNA of the CDR3 is TGTGCCAGCTCGGTTAGCGGAGCTGAAGAGACCCAGTACTTC. Amino acid sequence: CASSVSGAEETQYF. Looking up the rest from reference TRBV18 and TRBJ2-5 gives the full variable domain: NAGVMQNPRHLVRRRGQEARLRCSPMKGHSHVYWYRQLPEEGLKFMVYLQKENIIDESGMPKERFSAEFPKEGPSILRIQQVVRGDSAAYFCASSVSGAEETQYFGPGTRLLVL.

The chain is built from TRBV5-1 and TRBJ2-1; 11 bases fit TRBD2. The junction had 10 bases not matched to a gene; V was cut back by 5 bases and J by 0 bases. CDR1 is SGHRS and CDR2 is YFSETQ in the germline V gene. This CDR3 spans 18 amino acids. The CDR3, as DNA: TGCGCCAGCAGTTCGGGACTAGCGGATTCGAGCTCCTACAATGAGCAGTTCTTC. Its translation: CASSSGLADSSSYNEQFF.

With respect to this clone: This CDR3 is also generated by other DNA sequences in the sample. The rearrangement links TRBV2 to TRBJ1-2; no definite D call. Germline assignment: CDR1 SNHLY and CDR2 FYNNEI. The CDR3 is made up of 14 amino acids. V was trimmed by 2 bases and J by 1 base, leaving 8 bases between them. The CDR3: CASSERGSNYGYTF. The CDR3 nucleotides are TGTGCCAGCAGTGAACGTGGCAGTAACTATGGCTACACCTTC.

The CDR3 reads CASRRDRDKETQYF. The CDR3 region has the DNA TGTGCCAGCAGAAGGGACAGGGATAAAGAGACCCAGTACTTC. The J gene is TRBJ2-5, the V gene TRBV27; 9 nucleotides line up with TRBD1. Per germline, CDR1 MNHEY and CDR2 SMNVEV (reference sequence). This CDR3 contains 14 residues. Trimming removed 6 bases from V and 3 bases from J; junction bases left unmatched: 5.